This T cell receptor (beta chain) was sequenced during a study of cytomegalovirus exposure and HLA in healthy donors. Study-level points and caveats: According to a subsequent analysis, TCR clusters from the first cohort were inclined to appear together in the 100 to 150 validation repertoires. Reportedly, cytomegalovirus status was diagnosed with high sensitivity and specificity.

For this clone: Its antigen is currently unknown.

The method was immunoSEQ multiplex PCR; TCRdb's version includes in-frame clones alone and lacks a portion of them. This repertoire shows 150,000 or so clones, approximately 89% found once; its top ten account for roughly 9.3%. Specimen: PBMCs. The source of this sequence is a woman younger than 35 in good health and CMV-seropositive.

In nucleotides, the CDR3 is TGTGCCAGCAGCGTCGATGGGACAGCGAGCTCCTACGAGCAGTACTTC. Encoded protein: CASSVDGTASSYEQYF. The chain has TRBV9 and TRBJ2-7, with TRBD1 identical over 7 bases. Germline trimming cut 2 bases from V and 0 bases from J; bases unmatched to any gene: 8. The CDR3 runs to 16 residues. The germline V gene has CDR1 SGDLS and CDR2 YYNGEE.